The 29 T cell receptor beta chains below were found in one sample sequenced in a study of cytomegalovirus exposure and HLA in healthy donors. The PCR had 60 Vbeta and 13 Jbeta primers. TCRdb's table, derived via immunoSEQ multiplex PCR, lists solely in-frame clones and lacks some. The data hold approximately 150,000 clones, with roughly 79% observed a single time. Sequenced material: PBMCs. Receptors were obtained from a woman aged 18-35 years in good health and CMV-seropositive.

The V gene is TRBV11-2, the J gene TRBJ2-5; 8 nucleotides line up with TRBD1. The CDR3 loop spans 15 amino acids. Germline-derived CDR1 and CDR2 are SGHAT and FQNNGV. V lost 5 bases to trimming and J lost 5 bases; unmatched junction nucleotides: 10. The CDR3: CASSLDRDWAETQYF. The DNA for the CDR3 is TGTGCCAGCAGCCTGGACAGGGATTGGGCTGAGACCCAGTACTTC. Drawing the rest from reference TRBV11-2 and TRBJ2-5, the complete variable domain is EAGVAQSPRYKIIEKRQSVAFWCNPISGHATLYWYQQILGQGPKLLIQFQNNGVVDDSQLPKDRFSAERLKGVDSTLKIQPAKLEDSAVYLCASSLDRDWAETQYFGPGTRLLVL.

V usage is TRBV28 and J usage is TRBJ1-5; D not certain. Germline lookup yields CDR1 MDHEN and CDR2 SYDVKM. Trimming shortened V by 1 base and J by 4 bases, and 8 bases separated the two germline ends. The length of the CDR3 is 14 residues. CDR3 DNA sequence: TGTGCCAGCAGTTTATTCGCGGAGAATCAGCCCCAGCATTTT. Amino acids: CASSLFAENQPQHF.

The chain links TRBV21-1 to TRBJ1-4; the DNA was not compared with TRBD1, the D call given in the table. TRBV21-1 counts as a pseudogene. The CDR3 consists of 22 residues. DNA of the CDR3: TGTGCCAGCAGCAAAGTTGATAAGGACAGGGAGCACCACCATATCTGTAATGAAAAACTGTTTTTT. This translates into CASSKVDKDREHHHICNEKLFF.

The chain employs TRBV27 and TRBJ2-2; D remains ambiguous. V gave up 3 bases and J gave up 4 bases, with 6 bases separating them. Germline CDR1 and CDR2: MNHEY and SMNVEV (reference sequence). This CDR3 contains 13 residues. CDR3 protein: CASSFPLTGELFF. CDR3 nucleotide sequence: TGTGCCAGCAGTTTCCCCCTCACCGGGGAGCTGTTTTTT.

This clone was seen only once. V usage is TRBV27 and J usage is TRBJ1-4; TRBD1 matches 11 bases. The V gene's germline CDR1 is MNHEY and CDR2 SMNVEV (reference sequence). V lost 6 bases, J lost 9 bases, and 9 bases stayed unmatched. This CDR3 comprises 15 residues. In DNA, the CDR3 is TGTGCCAGCAGCCTCTGGACAGGGGGCGGCAAAAAACTGTTTTTT. It is translated as CASSLWTGGGKKLFF.

V usage is TRBV19 and J usage is TRBJ1-1, with TRBD1 identical over 9 bases. This CDR3 spans 15 amino acids. V lost 2 bases and J lost 4; bases outside the gene matches: 5. The germline V gene has CDR1 LNHDA and CDR2 SQIVND (reference sequence). The CDR3 DNA reads as TGTGCCAGTAGTATAATTCGGGACAGGGTCACTGAAGCTTTCTTT. Its protein is CASSIIRDRVTEAFF.

Written as DNA, the CDR3 is TGTGCCAGTAGTGCCGGACAGACGAACTTCTACGAGCAGTACTTC. Translating it yields CASSAGQTNFYEQYF. The chain has TRBV19 and TRBJ2-7; possible D gene TRBD1, 6 bases. Germline V lookup: CDR1 LNHDA, CDR2 SQIVND (reference sequence). The CDR3 runs to 15 residues. V dropped 5 bases and J dropped 3 bases, with 17 bases sitting between them.

The chain is built from TRBV15 and TRBJ1-2; 10 bases align to TRBD1. The CDR3 is 17 amino acids. Germline CDR1 reads LNHNV; CDR2 reads YYDKDF (reference sequence). V was clipped by 3 bases and J by 2 bases; unmatched bases: 9. The CDR3 DNA reads TGTGCCACCAGCAGCCGACTACCGGGACAGGGGAACTATGGCTACACCTTC. It codes for CATSSRLPGQGNYGYTF.

The chain recombines TRBV19 with TRBJ1-5; TRBD1 matches at 7 bases. The germline gives CDR1 LNHDA, CDR2 SQIVND (reference sequence). The CDR3 is 21 residues long. Unmatched junction bases numbered 26, after V lost 8 bases and J lost 1 base. Here the CDR3 DNA reads TGTGCCAGTCGATTACCCGGGACAGCTTTATATCCCGTCGGGAGCAATCAGCCCCAGCATTTT. Residues: CASRLPGTALYPVGSNQPQHF.

Of note for this clone: The junction departs from the called germline gene at one end, perhaps through a read error. This sample also contains other DNA sequences that code for the same CDR3. This chain joins TRBV19 and TRBJ1-2; D not resolved. Germline CDR1 LNHDA, CDR2 SQIVND (reference sequence). The CDR3 runs 16 residues. CDR3 region: CASSPSPEGSHYGYTF. The DNA of the CDR3 is TGCGCCAGTAGTCCCTCCCCTGAGGGCTCCCACTATGGCTACACCTTC.

Notes on this clone: Compared with germline, one end of the junction differs, possibly owing to a read error. The chain has TRBV25-1 and TRBJ2-2; TRBD2 aligns across 8 bases. The CDR3 has 14 residues. Germline CDR1 and CDR2: MGHDK and SYGVNS. CDR3 bases: TGTGCCAGCACTGAACGGGGGGGCACCGGGGAGCTGTTTTTT. Its translation: CASTERGGTGELFF.

Turning to this clone: Other DNA sequences in the same sample also yield this CDR3. V usage is TRBV27 and J usage is TRBJ2-7; TRBD2 is a possible D gene (5 bases). CDR3 size: 15 residues. The germline CDR1 and CDR2 sequences are MNHEY and SMNVEV (reference sequence). The V end was cut by 0 bases, the J end by 0 bases, with 9 bases between. CDR3 amino acids: CASSLSKGSSYEQYF. CDR3 DNA: TGTGCCAGCAGTTTATCGAAAGGGAGCTCCTACGAGCAGTACTTC.

The chain carries TRBV7-9 and TRBJ1-2, with D uncertain. Germline lookup yields CDR1 SEHNR and CDR2 FQNEAQ (reference sequence). V dropped 5 bases and J dropped 2 bases, with 15 bases sitting between them. This CDR3 has 15 residues. The CDR3 DNA sequence: TGTGCCAGCAGCCCACTCATCGGGGAGAACTATGGCTACACCTTC. Its translation: CASSPLIGENYGYTF. Variable domain in full (rest from reference TRBV7-9 and TRBJ1-2): DTGVSQNPRHKITKRGQNVTFRCDPISEHNRLYWYRQTLGQGPEFLTYFQNEAQLEKSRLLSDRFSAERPKGSFSTLEIQRTEQGDSAMYLCASSPLIGENYGYTFGSGTRLTVV.

This chain joins TRBV19 and TRBJ2-7; TRBD1 might be the D (5 bases). The CDR3 loop spans 13 amino acids. Germline V gives CDR1 LNHDA, CDR2 SQIVND (reference sequence). The germline V and J ends were trimmed by 5 bases and 2 bases, with 10 bases remaining between them. The CDR3 DNA reads as TGTGCCAGTAGTCCAACAGGACCCTACGAGCAGTACTTC. Encoded protein: CASSPTGPYEQYF.

The chain combines TRBV29-1 with TRBJ1-2; no clear D gene. Trimming cost V 2 bases and J 5 bases, with 12 bases left between them. The CDR3 covers 13 residues. Germline CDR1 and CDR2: SQVTM and ANQGSEA. CDR3 amino acids: CSVESRFSYGYTF. The CDR3 DNA reads TGCAGCGTTGAAAGCAGGTTCTCTTATGGCTACACCTTC.

This rearrangement joins TRBV28 to TRBJ2-7; 15 bases are shared with TRBD2. The germline V gene has CDR1 MDHEN and CDR2 SYDVKM. The V segment lost 4 bases and the J segment 0 bases; nucleotides outside the gene matches: 7. This CDR3 contains 18 residues. CDR3 amino acids: CASSSGLAGGSSSYEQYF. CDR3 nucleotides: TGTGCCAGCAGTTCGGGACTAGCGGGGGGATCTAGCTCCTACGAGCAGTACTTC. Looking up the rest from reference TRBV28 and TRBJ2-7 gives the full variable domain: DVKVTQSSRYLVKRTGEKVFLECVQDMDHENMFWYRQDPGLGLRLIYFSYDVKMKEKGDIPEGYSVSREKKERFSLILESASTNQTSMYLCASSSGLAGGSSSYEQYFGPGTRLTVT.

The chain uses TRBV6-5 and TRBJ1-2; D unresolved. CDR3 length equals 15 residues. Between the trimmed V and J ends, which lost 0 bases and 2 bases, there was a span of 10 bases. Germline CDR1 MNHEY, CDR2 SVGAGI. DNA for the CDR3: TGTGCCAGCAGTTACTCGGGCAGGCCGAACTATGGCTACACCTTC. This encodes CASSYSGRPNYGYTF.

The chain couples TRBV28 to TRBJ2-7; D is perhaps TRBD1 (5 bases). Trimming shortened V by 5 bases and J by 2 bases, and 16 bases separated the two germline ends. The CDR3 is 15 amino acids. Germline loops: CDR1 MDHEN, CDR2 SYDVKM. The CDR3: CASSPGQRLTYEQYF. In DNA form, the CDR3 reads TGTGCCAGCAGTCCCGGACAAAGATTAACCTACGAGCAGTACTTC.

V usage is TRBV5-1 and J usage is TRBJ2-7; D unresolved. The germline V gene encodes CDR1 SGHRS and CDR2 YFSETQ. The CDR3 has 13 amino acids. Between the trimmed V and J ends, which lost 0 bases and 4 bases, there was a span of 8 bases. The CDR3 loop is CASSLGTVYEQYF. For the CDR3, the DNA is TGCGCCAGCAGCTTGGGAACAGTTTACGAGCAGTACTTC.

The chain joins TRBV19 to TRBJ1-1; 7 bases are shared with TRBD1. The CDR3 has 13 amino acids. Germline lookup yields CDR1 LNHDA and CDR2 SQIVND (reference sequence). V was clipped by 9 bases and J by 5 bases; unmatched bases: 9. The CDR3 DNA sequence: TGTGCCAGCAGTCAGACAGGGAGTACTGAAGCTTTCTTT. It translates to CASSQTGSTEAFF.

This chain uses TRBV7-7 with TRBJ1-6; D gene uncertain. CDR1 and CDR2 (germline): SSHAT, FNYEAQ (reference sequence). Trimming took 9 bases from V and 7 from J, leaving 13 bases between them. The CDR3 is made up of 13 amino acids. The CDR3, as DNA: TGTGCCAGTTCCGACACCGAAAATTCACCCCTCCACTTT. Translation gives CASSDTENSPLHF.

The J gene is TRBJ2-1, the V gene TRBV19, with TRBD2 identical over 9 bases. CDR3 length: 14 amino acids. Germline values: CDR1 LNHDA, CDR2 SQIVND (reference sequence). Trimming cost V 5 bases and J 9 bases; bases outside gene matches: 8. CDR3 bases: TGTGCCAGTAGTGCGGCGGGGGGGCAGGGTGAGCAGTTCTTC. It encodes CASSAAGGQGEQFF. Together with reference TRBV19 and TRBJ2-1, the CDR3 gives the full variable domain: DGGITQSPKYLFRKEGQNVTLSCEQNLNHDAMYWYRQDPGQGLRLIYYSQIVNDFQKGDIAEGYSVSREKKESFPLTVTSAQKNPTAFYLCASSAAGGQGEQFFGPGTRLTVL.

This clone was found once. V gene TRBV6-5 combines with J gene TRBJ1-2; 8 nucleotides align to TRBD1. With 5 bases clipped from V and 11 bases from J, the junction kept 13 bases outside the gene matches. The V gene's germline CDR1 is MNHEY and CDR2 SVGAGI. CDR3 size: 14 residues. Here the CDR3 reads CASSEGSVDRVYTF. In DNA, the CDR3 is TGTGCCAGCAGTGAAGGTAGTGTGGACAGGGTTTACACCTTC.

The chain uses TRBV6-5 and TRBJ1-1, with a weak D call TRBD1 (5 bases). The CDR3 spans 14 residues. With 5 bases removed from V and 0 bases from J, the gap between germline ends came to 10 bases. Per the germline V gene, CDR1 is MNHEY and CDR2 is SVGAGI. Here the CDR3 reads CASSQTEMNTEAFF. The CDR3 DNA follows: TGTGCCAGCAGTCAGACAGAAATGAACACTGAAGCTTTCTTT.

The chain employs TRBV4-2 and TRBJ2-1; 11 bases agree with TRBD2. The length of the CDR3 is 15 residues. The J segment lost 7 bases and the V segment lost 2 bases, leaving 4 bases of the junction unmatched. Per the germline V gene, CDR1 is LGHNA and CDR2 is YNFKEQ. The CDR3 sequence: CASSQWASGGNEQFF. DNA of the CDR3: TGTGCCAGCAGCCAATGGGCTAGCGGGGGGAATGAGCAGTTCTTC.

J is TRBJ1-6 and V is TRBV19; 7 bases are a match to TRBD1. This CDR3 has 15 residues. Germline V gene lookup returns CDR1 LNHDA and CDR2 SQIVND (reference sequence). V lost 5 bases and J lost 4; bases outside the gene matches: 5. In DNA, the CDR3 is TGTGCCAGTAGTTCCGGGACAGCATATAATTCACCCCTCCACTTT. This codes for CASSSGTAYNSPLHF.

The gene calls are TRBV10-3 and TRBJ2-7; D call uncertain. Germline V lookup: CDR1 ENHRY, CDR2 SYGVKD. V dropped 4 bases and J dropped 4 bases, with 20 bases sitting between them. The CDR3 spans 16 residues. CDR3 in amino acids: CAISGGRPRTVYEQYF. CDR3 in DNA: TGTGCCATCAGTGGTGGGCGACCACGAACGGTTTACGAGCAGTACTTC.

This rearrangement joins TRBV7-3 to TRBJ1-1, with unresolved D. V was shortened by 2 bases and J by 0 bases, with 7 bases between the two germline ends. Germline CDR1 is SGHTA and CDR2 is FQGTGA. CDR3 length: 14 amino acids. The CDR3 is CASSLGTVNTEAFF. CDR3 coding DNA: TGTGCCAGCAGCTTAGGAACAGTGAACACTGAAGCTTTCTTT.

The chain combines TRBV18 with TRBJ2-3; D unclear. The CDR3 is 15 residues long. Germline V gene data show CDR1 as KGHSH and CDR2 as LQKENI. V lost 5 bases and J 4 bases, leaving 16 bases between the germline ends. CDR3 DNA: TGTGCCAGCTCAATAACCCAAGCGAGCGCAGATACGCAGTATTTT. Its protein is CASSITQASADTQYF.